This T cell receptor beta chain derives from a study of blood T cell repertoires in COVID-19. Study background: Specimens from acute and convalescent COVID-19 originated in the United States, Italy and Spain. PBMCs, B-cell-depleted T cells, or T cells provided the cDNA or gDNA that made up the material.

From germline, CDR1 is LNHDA and CDR2 SQIVND (reference sequence). The V end was cut by 5 bases, the J end by 2 bases, with 10 bases between. CDR3 length: 13 amino acids. How the authors handled the data: Reference gene primers were amplified, and this amplification served to estimate nucleated cell counts. The assay was immunoSEQ multiplex PCR, and TCRdb's table has in-frame clones only and misses some. Clone size and the V and J calls come from that table; the DNA yielded D and trimming. The sample holds under 250,000 clones, 70% to 90% seen once. The sequenced material came from peripheral blood. The TCR comes from a man under 40 with COVID-19, enrolled during active disease. The chain is built from TRBV19 and TRBJ2-7; weak D call: TRBD1 (6 bases). The CDR3 sequence: CASSGAGAYEQYF. The CDR3 DNA reads TGTGCCAGTAGTGGTGCAGGGGCCTACGAGCAGTACTTC.